Each of the 17 T cell receptor beta chains below was sequenced from the same sample in a study of T cells after yellow fever vaccination (dated by TCRdb to between 2018 and 2021). The treatment or condition label for this specimen denotes: live attenuated yellow fever vaccine strain. Library construction relied on 5' RACE. This sample was sequenced with an Illumina HiSeq 2500. TCRdb ran its own pipeline on the public reads, namely fastp trimming at Q25 and MiXCR clone calling, and kept in-frame beta chains. Each entry merges the rows of one CDR3 protein and shows their most common DNA and genes. The sample data list under 55,000 distinct CDR3 sequences, and about 6.6% of these were observed just once. Approximately 25% of the sample belongs to the ten largest clones. The sequencing used CD8+ T cells not binding an NS4B(214-222) dextramer, sorted from PBMCs, collected about 41 days after the first yellow fever vaccination. What the cell subset or site label conveys for this sample: NS4B epitope dextramer-negative CD8 T cells. All receptors derive from a man younger than 35 who received the YFV17D yellow fever vaccine.

This chain connects TRBV6-1 to TRBJ2-7, with TRBD1 matching 10 bases. The germline CDR1 and CDR2 sequences are MNHNS and SASEGT. V gave up 1 base and J gave up 6 bases; unmatched junction bases: 12. This CDR3 contains 17 residues. CDR3 region: CASSEVRLGTGVSEQYF. The CDR3 DNA reads as TGTGCCAGCAGTGAAGTTCGGTTGGGGACAGGGGTGAGCGAGCAGTACTTC.

V usage is TRBV7-9 and J usage is TRBJ1-1, with 11 bases matching TRBD1. This CDR3 is 17 amino acids long. From germline, CDR1 is SEHNR and CDR2 FQNEAQ (reference sequence). Trimming removed 4 bases from V and 0 bases from J; junction bases left unmatched: 7. In DNA, the CDR3 is TGTGCCAGCAGCTGGACAGGGGGCATCCCAATGAACACTGAAGCTTTCTTT. It encodes CASSWTGGIPMNTEAFF.

This clonotype turned up a few times. This chain uses TRBV9 with TRBJ1-3; no reliable D call. Germline loops: CDR1 SGDLS, CDR2 YYNGEE. Trimming stripped 2 bases from V and 0 bases from J, with 9 bases between. The CDR3 has 15 residues. The CDR3 DNA follows: TGTGCCAGCAGCGTCTCATTGAGCTCTGGAAACACCATATATTTT. It is translated as CASSVSLSSGNTIYF.

This clonotype occurred many times. The genes are TRBV7-6 and TRBJ2-5, with D perhaps assigned TRBD1 or TRBD2 (5 bases each). The germline V and J ends were trimmed by 3 bases and 2 bases, with 10 bases remaining between them. The germline V gene has CDR1 SGHVS and CDR2 FNYEAQ. This CDR3 contains 14 residues. CDR3 loop: CASSFPGLQETQYF. The DNA of the CDR3 is TGTGCCAGCAGCTTCCCGGGGCTACAAGAGACCCAGTACTTC.

The chain joins TRBV11-3 to TRBJ2-2; D may be TRBD2 (5 bases). The CDR3 is 14 amino acids. Trimming cost V 6 bases and J 2 bases, with 10 bases left between them. Germline CDR1 and CDR2: SGHNT and YENEEA. CDR3 amino acids: CASRMRVNTGELFF. Written as DNA, the CDR3 is TGTGCCAGCAGAATGCGGGTAAACACCGGGGAGCTGTTTTTT.

This clonotype appeared many times. In DNA, the CDR3 is TGTGCCAGCAGTTTAGTCGGTTTAGGGTACGAGCAGTACTTC. Protein: CASSLVGLGYEQYF. This chain joins TRBV6-5 and TRBJ2-7; D is unresolved. Looked up from germline, CDR1 is MNHEY and CDR2 is SVGAGI. This CDR3 has 14 amino acids. Trimming pared 4 bases from V and 4 bases from J, leaving 14 bases between.

V usage is TRBV5-1 and J usage is TRBJ2-7; perhaps TRBD2 as D (5 bases). Trimming stripped 1 base from V and 5 bases from J, with 13 bases between. CDR1 is SGHRS, CDR2 YFSETQ, per germline. CDR3 length: 14 residues. CDR3 in DNA: TGCGCCAGCAGCTTGACCGGTACCGGGGACGAGCAGTACGTC. This translates into CASSLTGTGDEQYV.

CDR3 region: CASSYMGNNSPLHF. In DNA form, the CDR3 reads TGTGCCAGCAGTTACATGGGGAATAATTCACCCCTCCACTTT. The rearrangement uses TRBV6-5 and TRBJ1-6, with D unclear. The ends were cut back, 2 bases at V and 5 bases at J, with 7 bases in the middle. Germline V gene sequence: CDR1 MNHEY, CDR2 SVGAGI. The CDR3 sequence is 14 residues long.

In this sample, this clonotype turned up a few times. The chain links TRBV11-2 to TRBJ2-5; D is undetermined. Trimming removed 1 base at V and 4 bases at J, with 7 bases between. Germline-derived CDR1 and CDR2 are SGHAT and FQNNGV. The CDR3 has 13 residues. Here the CDR3 reads CASSLGRSETQYF. The CDR3 coding sequence is TGTGCCAGCAGCTTAGGCAGGTCAGAGACCCAGTACTTC. The full variable domain, completed using reference TRBV11-2 and TRBJ2-5, is EAGVAQSPRYKIIEKRQSVAFWCNPISGHATLYWYQQILGQGPKLLIQFQNNGVVDDSQLPKDRFSAERLKGVDSTLKIQPAKLEDSAVYLCASSLGRSETQYFGPGTRLLVL.

The chain has TRBV30 and TRBJ2-7, with 7 bases matching TRBD2. V lost 8 bases and J lost 1; bases outside the gene matches: 8. This CDR3 has 13 amino acids. Germline loops: CDR1 GTSNPN, CDR2 SVGIG (reference sequence). CDR3 nucleotide sequence: TGTGCCCTTGGGACTAAACGGTCCTACGAGCAGTACTTC. The encoded protein is CALGTKRSYEQYF.

The chain is built from TRBV7-2 and TRBJ1-1; TRBD1 is a possible D gene (5 bases). Germline-derived CDR1 and CDR2 are SGHTA and FQGNSA. The CDR3 extends over 15 amino acids. With 3 bases removed from V and 4 bases from J, the gap between germline ends came to 15 bases. The CDR3 DNA reads as TGTGCCAGCAGCTTCGGTAGCAGGGAGGGCACTGAAGCTTTCTTT. Protein sequence: CASSFGSREGTEAFF.

This clonotype was counted only a few times. In DNA form, the CDR3 reads TGTGCCAGCAGCCAATTCAGGGGGGTGGCCTACGAGCAGTACGTC. Translating it yields CASSQFRGVAYEQYV. The chain couples TRBV16 to TRBJ2-7, with D possibly being TRBD1 (7 bases). There are 15 residues in the CDR3. Between the trimmed V and J ends, which lost 1 base and 2 bases, there was a span of 12 bases. CDR1 KGHSY and CDR2 FQNENV come from the germline V gene.

This clonotype was recorded many times. This chain uses TRBV5-1 with TRBJ1-1; D is uncertain. Germline V CDR1 and CDR2: SGHRS, YFSETQ. CDR3 size: 13 residues. V lost 0 bases and J 7 bases, leaving 10 bases between the germline ends. In nucleotides, the CDR3 is TGCGCCAGCAGCTTGGGATCGGTACTTGAAGCTTTCTTT. Its protein product is CASSLGSVLEAFF.

This clonotype was observed many times. The J gene is TRBJ1-6, the V gene TRBV6-5; D is possibly TRBD1 (6 bases). This CDR3 contains 17 residues. Germline CDR1 is MNHEY and CDR2 is SVGAGI. Trimming took 0 bases from V and 0 from J, leaving 9 bases between them. The CDR3 loop reads CASSYSTGSSYNSPLHF. In nucleotides, the CDR3 is TGTGCCAGCAGTTACTCGACAGGCAGCTCCTATAATTCACCCCTCCACTTT.

The chain has TRBV7-9 and TRBJ2-2; 10 nucleotides line up with TRBD1. With V trimmed by 4 bases and J by 3 bases, 5 bases remained unmatched. This CDR3 is 16 amino acids long. CDR1 is SEHNR and CDR2 is FQNEAQ in the germline V gene (reference sequence). The CDR3: CASSSPGQGYTGELFF. CDR3 bases: TGTGCCAGCAGCTCACCGGGACAGGGGTACACCGGGGAGCTGTTTTTT.

This clonotype came up a few times. V and J are TRBV29-1 and TRBJ1-2; TRBD1 matches 10 bases. The V gene's germline CDR1 is SQVTM and CDR2 ANQGSEA. Trimming took 5 bases from V and 4 from J; bases not matched to a gene: 4. The CDR3 is 13 amino acids. The CDR3 sequence: CSVRGQGTYGYTF. CDR3 DNA sequence: TGCAGCGTTAGGGGACAGGGGACCTATGGCTACACCTTC.

The V gene is TRBV30, the J gene TRBJ1-2; D call uncertain. Germline V lookup: CDR1 GTSNPN, CDR2 SVGIG (reference sequence). Between the trimmed V and J ends, which lost 3 bases and 4 bases, there was a span of 12 bases. The CDR3 extends over 13 amino acids. For the CDR3, the DNA is TGTGCCTGGAGGGGTCCCGTCCTCTATGGCTACACCTTC. This encodes CAWRGPVLYGYTF. The full variable domain, completed using reference TRBV30 and TRBJ1-2, is SQTIHQWPATLVQPVGSPLSLECTVEGTSNPNLYWYRQAAGRGLQLLFYSVGIGQISSEVPQNLSASRPQDRQFILSSKKLLLSDSGFYLCAWRGPVLYGYTFGSGTRLTVV.